A selection of T cell receptor beta chains follows, all from one sample in a study of blood T cell repertoires in COVID-19. Generated by immunoSEQ multiplex PCR, the TCRdb table keeps only in-frame clones and is missing some. The table shows some 130,000 clones, with 80% to 90% occurring only once. Specimen: peripheral blood. These receptors all stem from a man aged 55-75 years with COVID-19, enrolled during active disease. The CDR3 runs from the conserved cysteine through the conserved F or W. The order of the fields is clone size, V gene, D gene, J gene, CDR3 protein, CDR3 DNA. The D gene is left open where the match is weak. Clone size is shown for a subset of rows, as once, few, many or a class of expanded clone.

NA	TRBV14	NA	TRBJ1-2	CASSQELQPKPYGYTF	TGTGCCAGCAGCCAAGAGTTACAGCCTAAACCCTATGGCTACACCTTC
NA	TRBV9	NA	TRBJ2-3	CASSAPNTGSPRF	TGTGCCAGCAGCGCCCCAAACACAGGGAGTCCTCGGTTT
NA	TRBV28	TRBD2	TRBJ2-3	CASSLHSGGSTDTQYF	TGTGCCAGCAGTTTACACAGCGGGGGAAGTACAGATACGCAGTATTTT
once	TRBV5-4	NA	TRBJ2-7	CASSLDSWRYEQYF	TGTGCCAGCAGCTTGGACTCCTGGAGATACGAGCAGTACTTC
NA	TRBV15	TRBD1	TRBJ2-5	CATSGGQGEETQYF	TGTGCCACCAGCGGGGGACAGGGTGAAGAGACCCAGTACTTC
NA	TRBV4-3	TRBD1	TRBJ1-2	CASSRAGQNYGYTF	TGCGCCAGCAGCCGCGCGGGACAGAACTATGGCTACACCTTC
NA	TRBV6-1	NA	TRBJ2-2	CASSEPGTGELFF	TGTGCCAGCAGTGAGCCGGGCACCGGGGAGCTGTTTTTT
NA	TRBV9	TRBD1	TRBJ1-6	CASSGLTGGNSPLHF	TGTGCCAGCAGCGGGCTCACAGGGGGTAATTCACCCCTCCACTTT
NA	TRBV6-5	TRBD1	TRBJ2-7	CASGTGTATYEQYF	TGTGCCAGCGGGACCGGGACAGCTACCTACGAGCAGTACTTC
NA	TRBV5-1	NA	TRBJ2-2	CASARGTNTGELFF	TGCGCCAGCGCCAGGGGAACGAACACCGGGGAGCTGTTTTTT
once	TRBV10-1	TRBD2	TRBJ2-3	CASSESTSGATDTQYF	TGCGCCAGCAGTGAGTCGACTAGCGGGGCTACAGATACGCAGTATTTT
NA	TRBV7-8	TRBD1	TRBJ1-2	CASSKTGYGYTF	TGTGCCAGCAGCAAGACAGGGTACGGCTACACCTTC
NA	TRBV20-1	TRBD2	TRBJ2-1	CSASNSGGAFLIEQFF	TGCAGTGCTAGTAACAGCGGGGGGGCCTTCCTCATTGAGCAGTTCTTC
NA	TRBV9	TRBD2	TRBJ2-1	CASSLLGTSLTGNEQFF	TGTGCCAGCAGCCTTCTAGGGACTAGCCTGACGGGCAATGAGCAGTTCTTC
NA	TRBV9	NA	TRBJ2-1	CASSVVNNEQFF	TGTGCCAGCAGCGTAGTCAACAATGAGCAGTTCTTC
NA	TRBV5-5	TRBD2	TRBJ2-3	CASSSPGLAGRTDTQYF	TGTGCCAGCAGCTCACCGGGACTAGCGGGGCGCACAGATACGCAGTATTTT
NA	TRBV5-1	NA	TRBJ1-1	CASSLVGSHQASFF	TGCGCCAGCAGCTTGGTTGGTTCCCATCAGGCGTCTTTCTTT
NA	TRBV7-7	NA	TRBJ2-2	CASSDPGTGELFF	TGTGCCAGCAGCGACCCAGGGACCGGGGAGCTGTTTTTT
NA	TRBV19	TRBD1	TRBJ2-5	CASNMVGTGQETQYF	TGTGCCAGTAATATGGTTGGGACAGGTCAAGAGACCCAGTACTTC
NA	TRBV29-1	NA	TRBJ2-7	CSAGGGSYEQYF	TGCAGCGCCGGAGGAGGCTCCTACGAGCAGTACTTC
NA	TRBV5-5	NA	TRBJ1-4	CASSLRRADEKLFF	TGTGCCAGCAGTCTTAGGAGGGCGGATGAAAAACTGTTTTTT
NA	TRBV9	NA	TRBJ1-1	CASSIPGTREAFF	TGTGCCAGCAGCATTCCCGGGACAAGAGAAGCTTTCTTT
NA	TRBV2	TRBD1	TRBJ1-2	CASSETGVSSGYTF	TGTGCCAGCAGTGAAACAGGGGTCTCTAGCGGCTACACCTTC
NA	TRBV2	NA	TRBJ1-2	CASTLLSNYGYTF	TGTGCCAGCACGTTATTGAGTAACTATGGCTACACCTTC